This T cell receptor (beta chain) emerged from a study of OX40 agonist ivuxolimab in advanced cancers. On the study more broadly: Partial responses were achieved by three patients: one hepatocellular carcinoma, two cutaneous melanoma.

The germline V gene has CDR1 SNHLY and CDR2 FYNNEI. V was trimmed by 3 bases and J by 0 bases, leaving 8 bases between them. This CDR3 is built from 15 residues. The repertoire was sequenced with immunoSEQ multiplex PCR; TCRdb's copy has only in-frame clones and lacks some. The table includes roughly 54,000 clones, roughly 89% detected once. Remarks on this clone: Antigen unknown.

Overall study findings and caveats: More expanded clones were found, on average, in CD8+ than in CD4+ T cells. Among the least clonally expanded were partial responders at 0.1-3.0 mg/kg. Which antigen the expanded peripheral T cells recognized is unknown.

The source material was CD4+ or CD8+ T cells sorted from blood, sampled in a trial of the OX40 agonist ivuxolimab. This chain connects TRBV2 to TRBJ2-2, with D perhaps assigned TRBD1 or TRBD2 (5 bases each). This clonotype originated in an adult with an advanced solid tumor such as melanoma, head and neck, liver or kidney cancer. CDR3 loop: CASSEVGANTGELFF. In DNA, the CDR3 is TGTGCCAGCAGTGAGGTGGGGGCGAACACCGGGGAGCTGTTTTTT.